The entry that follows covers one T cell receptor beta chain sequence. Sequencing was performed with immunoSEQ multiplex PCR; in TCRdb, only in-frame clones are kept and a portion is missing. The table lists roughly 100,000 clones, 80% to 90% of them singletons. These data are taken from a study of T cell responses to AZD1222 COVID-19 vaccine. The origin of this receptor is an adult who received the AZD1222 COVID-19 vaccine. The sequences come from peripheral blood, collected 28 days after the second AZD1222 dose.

The DNA for the CDR3 is TGTGCCAGCAGTCTATACGGACAGGCAAGCTCCTACGAGCAGTACTTC. This sequence encodes CASSLYGQASSYEQYF. V is TRBV28 and J is TRBJ2-7, with TRBD1 matching 7 bases. The CDR3 runs 16 residues. Germline CDR1 and CDR2: MDHEN and SYDVKM. Trimming took 5 bases from V and 0 from J; bases not matched to a gene: 10. The full variable domain, with the rest looked up from reference TRBV28 and TRBJ2-7, is DVKVTQSSRYLVKRTGEKVFLECVQDMDHENMFWYRQDPGLGLRLIYFSYDVKMKEKGDIPEGYSVSREKKERFSLILESASTNQTSMYLCASSLYGQASSYEQYFGPGTRLTVT.